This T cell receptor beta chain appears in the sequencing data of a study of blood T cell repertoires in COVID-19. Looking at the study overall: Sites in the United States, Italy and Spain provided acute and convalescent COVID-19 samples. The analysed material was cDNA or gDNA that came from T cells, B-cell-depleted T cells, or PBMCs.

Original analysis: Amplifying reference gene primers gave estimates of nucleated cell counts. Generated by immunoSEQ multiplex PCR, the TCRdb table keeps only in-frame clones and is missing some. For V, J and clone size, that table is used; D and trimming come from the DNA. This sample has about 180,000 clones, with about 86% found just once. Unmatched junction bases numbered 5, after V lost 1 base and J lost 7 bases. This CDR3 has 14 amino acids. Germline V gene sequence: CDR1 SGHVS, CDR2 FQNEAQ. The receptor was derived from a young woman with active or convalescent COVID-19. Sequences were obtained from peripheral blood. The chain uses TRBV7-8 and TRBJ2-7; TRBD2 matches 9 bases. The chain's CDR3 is CASSLGGLASEQYF. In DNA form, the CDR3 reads TGTGCCAGCAGCTTAGGGGGACTAGCCAGTGAGCAGTACTTC.